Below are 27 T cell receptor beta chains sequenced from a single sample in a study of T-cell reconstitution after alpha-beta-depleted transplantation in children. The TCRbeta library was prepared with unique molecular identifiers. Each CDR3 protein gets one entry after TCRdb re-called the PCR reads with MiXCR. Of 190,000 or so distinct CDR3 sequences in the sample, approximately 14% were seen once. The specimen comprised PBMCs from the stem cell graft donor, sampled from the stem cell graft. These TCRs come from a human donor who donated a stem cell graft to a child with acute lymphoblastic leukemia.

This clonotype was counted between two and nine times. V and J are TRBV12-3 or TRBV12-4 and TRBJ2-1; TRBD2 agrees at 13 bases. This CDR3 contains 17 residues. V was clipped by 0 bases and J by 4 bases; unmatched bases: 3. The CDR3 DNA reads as TGTGCCAGCAGTTTAGCAGGGACTAGCGGGAAATACAATGAGCAGTTCTTC. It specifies CASSLAGTSGKYNEQFF.

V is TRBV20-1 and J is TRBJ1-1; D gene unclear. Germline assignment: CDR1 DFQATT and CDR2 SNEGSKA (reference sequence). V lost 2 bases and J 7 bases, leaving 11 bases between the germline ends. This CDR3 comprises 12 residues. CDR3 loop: CSARSAWDEAFF. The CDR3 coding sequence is TGCAGTGCTAGATCTGCGTGGGATGAAGCTTTCTTT.

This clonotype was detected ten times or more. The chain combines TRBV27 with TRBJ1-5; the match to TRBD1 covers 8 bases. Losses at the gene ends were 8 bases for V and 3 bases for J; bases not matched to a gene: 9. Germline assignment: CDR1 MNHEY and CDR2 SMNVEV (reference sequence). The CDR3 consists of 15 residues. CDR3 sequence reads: CASAPGGTFNQPQHF. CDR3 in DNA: TGTGCCAGCGCCCCAGGGGGCACTTTCAATCAGCCCCAGCATTTT.

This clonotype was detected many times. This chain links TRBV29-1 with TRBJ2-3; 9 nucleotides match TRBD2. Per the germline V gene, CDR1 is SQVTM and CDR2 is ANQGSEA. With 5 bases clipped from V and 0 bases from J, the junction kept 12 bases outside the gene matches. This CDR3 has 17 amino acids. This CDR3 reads CSVPLQGGRASTDTQYF. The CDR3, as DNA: TGCAGCGTTCCCCTCCAGGGCGGGAGGGCTAGCACAGATACGCAGTATTTT.

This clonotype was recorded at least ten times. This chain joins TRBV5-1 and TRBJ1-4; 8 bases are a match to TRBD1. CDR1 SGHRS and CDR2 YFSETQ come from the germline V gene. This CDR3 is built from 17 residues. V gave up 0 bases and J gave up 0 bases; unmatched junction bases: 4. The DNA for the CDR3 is TGCGCCAGCAGCTTGGAAGGACAGGGTACAACTAATGAAAAACTGTTTTTT. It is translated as CASSLEGQGTTNEKLFF.

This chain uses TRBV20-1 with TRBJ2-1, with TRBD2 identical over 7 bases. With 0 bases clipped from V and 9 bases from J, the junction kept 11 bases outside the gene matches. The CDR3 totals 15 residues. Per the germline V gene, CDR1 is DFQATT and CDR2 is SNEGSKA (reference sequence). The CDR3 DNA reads TGCAGTGCTAGAGATTCGGGGGAGGGCGGGGGTGAGCAGTTCTTC. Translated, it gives CSARDSGEGGGEQFF.

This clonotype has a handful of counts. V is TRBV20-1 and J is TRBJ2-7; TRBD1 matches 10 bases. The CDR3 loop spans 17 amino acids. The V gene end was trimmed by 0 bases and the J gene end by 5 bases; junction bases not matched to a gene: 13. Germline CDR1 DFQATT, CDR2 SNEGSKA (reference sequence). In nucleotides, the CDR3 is TGCAGTGCTAGAGATTCGGACAGGGGGGGCCTTTTGAACGAGCAGTACTTC. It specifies CSARDSDRGGLLNEQYF.

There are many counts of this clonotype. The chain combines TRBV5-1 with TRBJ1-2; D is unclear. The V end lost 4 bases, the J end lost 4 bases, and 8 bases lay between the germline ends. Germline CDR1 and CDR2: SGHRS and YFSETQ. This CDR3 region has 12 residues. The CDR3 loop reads CASSPEAYGYTF. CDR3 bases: TGCGCCAGCAGCCCTGAGGCCTATGGCTACACCTTC.

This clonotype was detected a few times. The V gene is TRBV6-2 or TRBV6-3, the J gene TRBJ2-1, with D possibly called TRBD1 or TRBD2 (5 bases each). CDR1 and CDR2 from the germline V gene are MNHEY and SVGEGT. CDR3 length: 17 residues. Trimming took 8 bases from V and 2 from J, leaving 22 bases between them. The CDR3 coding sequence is TGTGCCAGCGGATATCCGCCCGGGACCAACACCTACAATGAGCAGTTCTTC. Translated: CASGYPPGTNTYNEQFF.

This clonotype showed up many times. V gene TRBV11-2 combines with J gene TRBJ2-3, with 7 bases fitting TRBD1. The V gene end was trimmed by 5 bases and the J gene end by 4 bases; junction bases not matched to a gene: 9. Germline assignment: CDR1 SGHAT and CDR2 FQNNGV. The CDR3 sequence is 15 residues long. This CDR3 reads CASSLGTDGSDTQYF. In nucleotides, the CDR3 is TGTGCCAGCAGCCTCGGGACAGATGGATCAGATACGCAGTATTTT.

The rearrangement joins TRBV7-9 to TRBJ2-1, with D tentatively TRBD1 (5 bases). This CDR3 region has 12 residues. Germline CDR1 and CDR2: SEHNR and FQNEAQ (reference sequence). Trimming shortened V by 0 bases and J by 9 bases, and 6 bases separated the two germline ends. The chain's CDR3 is CASSLAGREQFF. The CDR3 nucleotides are TGTGCCAGCAGCTTAGCGGGGCGTGAGCAGTTCTTC. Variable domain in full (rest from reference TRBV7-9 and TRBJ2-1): DTGVSQNPRHKITKRGQNVTFRCDPISEHNRLYWYRQTLGQGPEFLTYFQNEAQLEKSRLLSDRFSAERPKGSFSTLEIQRTEQGDSAMYLCASSLAGREQFFGPGTRLTVL.

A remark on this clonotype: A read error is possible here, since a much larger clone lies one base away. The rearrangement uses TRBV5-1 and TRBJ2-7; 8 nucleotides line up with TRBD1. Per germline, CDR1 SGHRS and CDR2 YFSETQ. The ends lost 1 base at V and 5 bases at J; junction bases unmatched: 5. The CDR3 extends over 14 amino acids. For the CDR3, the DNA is TGCGCCAGCAGCTTGACCAGGGGGCCCCACGAGCAGTACTTC. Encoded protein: CASSLTRGPHEQYF.

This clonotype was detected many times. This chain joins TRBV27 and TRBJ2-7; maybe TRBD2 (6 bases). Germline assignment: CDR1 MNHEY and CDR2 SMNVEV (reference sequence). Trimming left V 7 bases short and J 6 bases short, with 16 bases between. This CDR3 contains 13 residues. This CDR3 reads CASTKGTLGEQYF. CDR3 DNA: TGTGCCAGCACTAAGGGGACTTTGGGCGAGCAGTACTTC.

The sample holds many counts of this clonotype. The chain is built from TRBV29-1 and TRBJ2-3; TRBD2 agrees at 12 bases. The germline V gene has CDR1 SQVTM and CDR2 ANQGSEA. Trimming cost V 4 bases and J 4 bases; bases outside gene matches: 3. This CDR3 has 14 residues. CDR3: CSVGLAGVSDTQYF. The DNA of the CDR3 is TGCAGCGTTGGACTAGCGGGAGTGTCAGATACGCAGTATTTT.

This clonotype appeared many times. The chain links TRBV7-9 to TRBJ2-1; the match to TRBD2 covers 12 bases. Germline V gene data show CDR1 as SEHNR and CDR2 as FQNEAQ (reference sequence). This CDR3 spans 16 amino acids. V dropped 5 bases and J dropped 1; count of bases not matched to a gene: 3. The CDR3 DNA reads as TGTGCCAGCAGCAGGACTAGCGGGACGTCCTACAATGAGCAGTTCTTC. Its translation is CASSRTSGTSYNEQFF.

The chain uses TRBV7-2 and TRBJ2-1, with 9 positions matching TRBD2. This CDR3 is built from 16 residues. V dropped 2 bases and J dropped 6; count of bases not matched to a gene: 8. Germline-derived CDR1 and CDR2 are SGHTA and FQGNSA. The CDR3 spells CASSLYPAGGPNEQFF. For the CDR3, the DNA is TGTGCCAGCAGCTTATACCCAGCGGGAGGACCCAATGAGCAGTTCTTC.

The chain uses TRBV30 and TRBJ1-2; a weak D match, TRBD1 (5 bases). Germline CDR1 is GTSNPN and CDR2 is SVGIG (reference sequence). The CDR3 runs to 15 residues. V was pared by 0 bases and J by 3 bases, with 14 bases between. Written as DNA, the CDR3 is TGTGCCTGGAGTGTAGGGGCGGCCTTATACTATGGCTACACCTTC. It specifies CAWSVGAALYYGYTF.

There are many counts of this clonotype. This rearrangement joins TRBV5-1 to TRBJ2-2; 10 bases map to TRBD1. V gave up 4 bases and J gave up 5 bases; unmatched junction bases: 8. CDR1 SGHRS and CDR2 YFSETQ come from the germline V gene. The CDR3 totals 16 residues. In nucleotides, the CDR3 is TGCGCCAGCAGCAGGACAGGGGGTGCCGAAACCGGGGAGCTGTTTTTT. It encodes CASSRTGGAETGELFF.

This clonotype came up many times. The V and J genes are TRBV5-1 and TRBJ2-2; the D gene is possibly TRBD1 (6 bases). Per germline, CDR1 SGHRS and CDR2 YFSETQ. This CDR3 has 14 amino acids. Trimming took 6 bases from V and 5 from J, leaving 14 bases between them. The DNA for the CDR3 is TGCGCCAGCACGAGGGCAGGGGAAACCGGGGAGCTGTTTTTT. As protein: CASTRAGETGELFF.

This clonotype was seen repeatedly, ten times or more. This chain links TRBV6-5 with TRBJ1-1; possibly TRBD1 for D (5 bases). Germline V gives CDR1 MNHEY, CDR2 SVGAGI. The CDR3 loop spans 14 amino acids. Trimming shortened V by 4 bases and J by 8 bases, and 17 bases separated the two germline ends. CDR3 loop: CASSSYGTAKEAFF. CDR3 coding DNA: TGTGCCAGCAGTTCCTATGGGACGGCCAAAGAAGCTTTCTTT.

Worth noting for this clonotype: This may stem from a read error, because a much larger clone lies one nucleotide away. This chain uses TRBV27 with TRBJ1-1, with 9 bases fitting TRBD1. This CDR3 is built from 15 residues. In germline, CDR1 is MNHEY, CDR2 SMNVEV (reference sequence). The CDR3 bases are TGTGCCAGCAGTTCCGGGACAGGGACGAACACTGAATCTTTCTTT. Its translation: CASSSGTGTNTESFF.

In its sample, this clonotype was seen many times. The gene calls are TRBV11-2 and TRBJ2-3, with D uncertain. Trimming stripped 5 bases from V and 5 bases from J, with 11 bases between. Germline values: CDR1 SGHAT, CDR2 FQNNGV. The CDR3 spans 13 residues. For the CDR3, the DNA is TGTGCCAGCAGCCCGACGGGTAGAGATACGCAGTATTTT. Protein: CASSPTGRDTQYF.

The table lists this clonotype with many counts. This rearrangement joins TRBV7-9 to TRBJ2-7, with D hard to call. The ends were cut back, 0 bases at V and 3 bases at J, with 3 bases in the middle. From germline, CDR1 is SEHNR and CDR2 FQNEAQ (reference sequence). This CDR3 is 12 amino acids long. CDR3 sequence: CASSLANYEQYF. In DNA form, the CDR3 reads TGTGCCAGCAGCTTAGCGAACTACGAGCAGTACTTC.

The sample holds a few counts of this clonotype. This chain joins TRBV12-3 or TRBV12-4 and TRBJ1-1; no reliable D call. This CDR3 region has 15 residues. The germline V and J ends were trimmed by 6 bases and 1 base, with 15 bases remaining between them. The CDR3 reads CASSERVSANTEAFF. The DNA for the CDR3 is TGTGCCAGCAGCGAGAGGGTGAGTGCGAACACTGAAGCTTTCTTT.

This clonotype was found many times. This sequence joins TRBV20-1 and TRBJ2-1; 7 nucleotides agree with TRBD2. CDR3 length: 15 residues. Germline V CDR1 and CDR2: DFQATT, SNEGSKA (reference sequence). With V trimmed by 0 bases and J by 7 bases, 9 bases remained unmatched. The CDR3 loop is CSARELAGVMNEQFF. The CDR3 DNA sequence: TGCAGTGCTAGAGAACTGGCGGGAGTAATGAATGAGCAGTTCTTC.

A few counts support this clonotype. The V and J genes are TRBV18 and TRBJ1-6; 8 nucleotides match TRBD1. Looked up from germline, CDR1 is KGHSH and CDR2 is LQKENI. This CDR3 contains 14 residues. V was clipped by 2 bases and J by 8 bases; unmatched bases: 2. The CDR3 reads CASSPGQGDSPLHF. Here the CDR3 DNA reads TGTGCCAGCTCACCAGGACAGGGCGATTCACCCCTCCACTTT.

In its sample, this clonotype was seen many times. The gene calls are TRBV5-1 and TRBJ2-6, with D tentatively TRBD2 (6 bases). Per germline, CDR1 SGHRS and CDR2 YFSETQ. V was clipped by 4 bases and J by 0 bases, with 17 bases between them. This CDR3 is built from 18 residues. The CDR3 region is CASSPRPGLPSGANVLTF. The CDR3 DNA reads TGCGCCAGCAGCCCCAGACCGGGACTCCCCTCTGGGGCCAACGTCCTGACTTTC.